The 13 T cell receptor beta chains in this list originate from one sample, sequenced in a study of cytomegalovirus exposure and HLA in healthy donors (dated by TCRdb to 2016 to 2017). Library generation was performed with the immunoSEQ multiplex PCR assay. A mixture of 60 forward primers for TCR Vbeta segments and 13 reverse primers for TCR Jbeta segments was used in the multiplex PCR. TCRdb stores this immuneACCESS table with in-frame sequences only. Part of the clones is absent; in the studies checked, under half of the shortfall reflects unresolved V genes, and no reason is known for the rest. The sample table records about 110,000 clones; around four fifths of these occur just once. The ten largest account for less than 4.5% of the sample. Sequenced input: PBMCs. Receptor source: a woman aged 40 to 50 in good health and CMV-seronegative.

The chain is built from TRBV5-4 and TRBJ2-4, with 9 bases fitting TRBD2. This CDR3 is built from 15 residues. With 3 bases clipped from V and 8 bases from J, the junction kept 9 bases outside the gene matches. CDR1 SGHNT and CDR2 YYREEE come from the germline V gene (reference sequence). DNA for the CDR3: TGTGCCAGCAGCTCCCGCGGGGGGGCCGGAGACATTCAGTACTTC. This sequence encodes CASSSRGGAGDIQYF.

This sequence joins TRBV7-2 and TRBJ2-1; 9 bases align to TRBD2. This CDR3 is built from 16 residues. Germline V gene lookup returns CDR1 SGHTA and CDR2 FQGNSA. The V gene end was trimmed by 0 bases and the J gene end by 7 bases; junction bases not matched to a gene: 7. As DNA, the CDR3 is TGTGCCAGCAGCTTAGCTAGTAGCGGGGGATGGAATGAGCAGTTCTTC. It translates to CASSLASSGGWNEQFF.

This clone was seen a few times. This sample also contains other DNA sequences that code for the same CDR3. The genes are TRBV19 and TRBJ1-4; 10 bases align to TRBD1. V lost 6 bases, J lost 6 bases, and 4 bases stayed unmatched. The CDR3 runs 14 residues. CDR1 and CDR2 (germline): LNHDA, SQIVND (reference sequence). The CDR3 DNA reads as TGTGCCAGTAGCCCCGGGACAGGGGATGAAAAACTGTTTTTT. This encodes CASSPGTGDEKLFF. Full variable domain (remainder filled in from reference TRBV19 and TRBJ1-4): DGGITQSPKYLFRKEGQNVTLSCEQNLNHDAMYWYRQDPGQGLRLIYYSQIVNDFQKGDIAEGYSVSREKKESFPLTVTSAQKNPTAFYLCASSPGTGDEKLFFGSGTQLSVL.

V is TRBV4-3 and J is TRBJ1-2; 8 bases are a match to TRBD1. Germline CDR1 reads LGHNA; CDR2 reads YSLEER. J lost 7 bases, V lost 3 bases, and 7 bases had no gene match. This CDR3 has 14 amino acids. This CDR3 is CASSHSQGARGYTF. In nucleotides, the CDR3 is TGCGCCAGCAGCCACTCGCAGGGGGCGCGTGGCTACACCTTC.

This chain connects TRBV7-8 to TRBJ2-1; tentative D call: TRBD2 (6 bases). CDR3 length: 14 residues. V was pared by 4 bases and J by 9 bases, with 16 bases between. Germline lookup yields CDR1 SGHVS and CDR2 FQNEAQ. CDR3 sequence (DNA): TGTGCCAGCAGCTCTCGACTAGGTAGGGGTGAGCAGTTCTTC. It is translated as CASSSRLGRGEQFF.

The V and J genes are TRBV4-2 and TRBJ2-3; 12 bases are shared with TRBD2. Looked up from germline, CDR1 is LGHNA and CDR2 is YNFKEQ. The CDR3 contains 17 residues. V gave up 3 bases and J gave up 4 bases; unmatched junction bases: 8. CDR3 DNA: TGTGCCAGCAGCCAGGAATCGACTAGCGGGGGATCAGATACGCAGTATTTT. It specifies CASSQESTSGGSDTQYF.

This clone was seen just once. The rearrangement joins TRBV7-3 to TRBJ2-1; D call uncertain. The CDR3 runs 15 residues. CDR1 is SGHTA, CDR2 FQGTGA, per germline. Trimming took 5 bases from V and 6 from J, leaving 17 bases between them. CDR3 in DNA: TGTGCCAGCAGCCCCGGTTTAGACCTAGGCAATGAGCAGTTCTTC. Protein sequence: CASSPGLDLGNEQFF.

This chain connects TRBV5-6 to TRBJ2-5; perhaps TRBD2 as D (5 bases). Germline V CDR1 and CDR2: SGHDT, YYEEEE. The germline V and J ends were trimmed by 2 bases and 5 bases, with 10 bases remaining between them. The CDR3 consists of 13 residues. The CDR3 bases are TGTGCCAGCAGCTTTATAAGGGAGGAGACCCAGTACTTC. Translating gives CASSFIREETQYF.

This sequence joins TRBV19 and TRBJ1-2; TRBD1 matches 8 bases. The CDR3 has 17 residues. Germline CDR1 reads LNHDA; CDR2 reads SQIVND (reference sequence). Trimming at V came to 4 bases and at J to 0 bases, leaving 10 bases not matched to a gene. The CDR3: CASSNWTGLGANYGYTF. Here the CDR3 DNA reads TGTGCCAGTAGTAACTGGACAGGGTTAGGTGCTAACTATGGCTACACCTTC.

The rearrangement joins TRBV19 to TRBJ2-3, with D tentatively TRBD1 (5 bases). Looked up from germline, CDR1 is LNHDA and CDR2 is SQIVND (reference sequence). Trimming shortened V by 0 bases and J by 4 bases, and 17 bases separated the two germline ends. The CDR3 contains 17 residues. CDR3 protein: CASSIDQTDWSADTQYF. The CDR3 DNA reads TGTGCCAGTAGTATAGATCAGACAGATTGGTCGGCAGATACGCAGTATTTT.

The chain combines TRBV10-3 with TRBJ2-3; 9 bases fit TRBD1. This CDR3 comprises 14 residues. Germline assignment: CDR1 ENHRY and CDR2 SYGVKD. V dropped 6 bases and J dropped 3; count of bases not matched to a gene: 4. DNA of the CDR3: TGTGCCATCAGGGACAGGGGAGTAACAGATACGCAGTATTTT. It yields the protein CAIRDRGVTDTQYF.

J is TRBJ1-2 and V is TRBV5-4; weak D call: TRBD1 (6 bases). V lost 4 bases and J lost 6, with 13 bases in between. Germline assignment: CDR1 SGHNT and CDR2 YYREEE (reference sequence). CDR3 length equals 13 residues. CDR3 sequence (DNA): TGTGCCAGCAGCCTTGGGGGGGCGAATGGCTACACCTTC. This gives the protein CASSLGGANGYTF.

The genes are TRBV18 and TRBJ1-1; TRBD1 might be the D (5 bases). V gave up 4 bases and J gave up 4 bases, with 16 bases separating them. Germline V gene sequence: CDR1 KGHSH, CDR2 LQKENI. CDR3 length: 15 amino acids. CDR3 protein: CASSRPVGGSTEAFF. The CDR3 bases are TGTGCCAGCTCACGACCAGTGGGGGGAAGCACTGAAGCTTTCTTT.